This entry concerns a single T cell receptor beta chain. Only a few counts were recorded for this clonotype. Its specific antigen is unknown. Base-call qualities are not available, and no considerably larger clone is one nucleotide away. These data come from a study of T-cell reconstitution after alpha-beta-depleted transplantation in children (dated by TCRdb to about 2016). About the full investigation: T-cell immune reconstitution after TCRalphabeta/CD19-depleted allogeneic hematopoietic cell transplantation in children was quantitatively tracked in the study by means of TCR repertoire profiling. Broader findings and caveats from the paper: Apparently early alphabetaT-cell count recovery about two months after transplant reportedly relied on only several hundred rapidly expanded clones derived from non-depleted graft cells. Over subsequent months, a decline in hyperexpanded clone frequencies was noted, and after one year, T-cell counts and TCRbeta diversity were mostly ascribed to newly produced T cells. In some patients, the high TCRbeta diversity seen at day 60 was put down to recipient T cells and intrathymic progenitors that had survived conditioning.

Library generation was performed with PCR. Instrument on record: Illumina HiSeq 2500. To normalize quantification of the TCRbeta repertoire, the TCR libraries were built with molecular barcoding that relied on unique molecular identifiers. The public reads were quality trimmed at Q25 with fastp and then assembled into clones with MiXCR by TCRdb, keeping productive beta chains. Identical CDR3 proteins give one entry, which carries the most common genes and DNA. Recorded for this sample are about 870,000 distinct CDR3 sequences; approximately 15% of them occurred a single time. 5% of the sample is held by the ten biggest clonotypes. The germline V gene gives CDR1 as MNHEY and CDR2 as SVGAGI. Trimming costs V 4 bases and J 4 bases, and their ends lie 17 bases apart. The CDR3 has 16 amino acids, counting the end cysteine and phenylalanine. Only the CDR3 DNA is retained, 48 bases long and in frame from the first base.

The treatment or condition label for this specimen denotes: allogeneic hematopoietic cell transplantation with graft depleted of TCRalphabeta T cells and CD19 B cells. Transplant recipients were children who received TCRalphabeta/CD19-depleted allogeneic hematopoietic cell grafts. This sample comprised PBMCs, mostly from graft donor cells, obtained 360 days after TCRalphabeta/CD19-depleted stem cell transplant. This chain joins TRBV6-5 to TRBJ2-1; a tentative D match to TRBD2 spans 6 bases. This clonotype was sampled from a male patient aged 5 to 17 who had a stem cell transplant for acute lymphoblastic leukemia, so the T cells may come from the graft donor. The nucleotide sequence reads as follows: TGTGCCAGCAGTTCCCTCCCAGGCGGGGCTTACAATGAGCAGTTCTTC. Translated, this gives CASSSLPGGAYNEQFF.